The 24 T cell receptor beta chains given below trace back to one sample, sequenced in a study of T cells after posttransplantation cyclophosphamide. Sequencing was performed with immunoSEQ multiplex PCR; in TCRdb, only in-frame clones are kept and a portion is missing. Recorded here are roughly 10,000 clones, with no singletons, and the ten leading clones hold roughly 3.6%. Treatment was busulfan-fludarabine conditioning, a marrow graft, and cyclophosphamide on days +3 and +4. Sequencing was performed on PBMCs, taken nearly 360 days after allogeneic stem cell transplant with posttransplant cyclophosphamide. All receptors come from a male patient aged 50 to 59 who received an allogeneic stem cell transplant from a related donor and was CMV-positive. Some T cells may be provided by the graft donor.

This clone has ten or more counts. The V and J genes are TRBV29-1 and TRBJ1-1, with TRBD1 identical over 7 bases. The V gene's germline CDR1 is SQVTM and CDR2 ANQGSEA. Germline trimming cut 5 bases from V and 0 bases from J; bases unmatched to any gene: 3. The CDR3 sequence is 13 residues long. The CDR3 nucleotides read TGCAGCGTTAGGGACAGTATGAACACTGAAGCTTTCTTT. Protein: CSVRDSMNTEAFF.

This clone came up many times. CDR3 DNA: TGTGCCAGCTCACCGGACAGGGTTACGTACGAGCAGTACTTC. Amino acid sequence: CASSPDRVTYEQYF. The chain couples TRBV18 to TRBJ2-7, with TRBD1 identical over 8 bases. CDR1 KGHSH and CDR2 LQKENI come from the germline V gene. This CDR3 comprises 14 residues. V shed 3 bases and J 4 bases; nucleotides not matched to a gene: 5.

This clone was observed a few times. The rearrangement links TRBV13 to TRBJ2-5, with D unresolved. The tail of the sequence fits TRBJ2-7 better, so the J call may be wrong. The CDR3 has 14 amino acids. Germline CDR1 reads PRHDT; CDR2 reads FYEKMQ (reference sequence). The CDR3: CASSLYANSYEQYF. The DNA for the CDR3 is TGTGCCAGCAGCTTATATGCGAATTCCTACGAGCAGTACTTC.

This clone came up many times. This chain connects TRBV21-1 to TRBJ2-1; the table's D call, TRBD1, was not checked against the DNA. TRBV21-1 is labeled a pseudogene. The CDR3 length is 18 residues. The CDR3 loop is CASSIGNRGRGSYNEQFF. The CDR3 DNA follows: TGTGCCAGCAGCATAGGGAACAGGGGGCGCGGGTCCTACAATGAGCAGTTCTTC.

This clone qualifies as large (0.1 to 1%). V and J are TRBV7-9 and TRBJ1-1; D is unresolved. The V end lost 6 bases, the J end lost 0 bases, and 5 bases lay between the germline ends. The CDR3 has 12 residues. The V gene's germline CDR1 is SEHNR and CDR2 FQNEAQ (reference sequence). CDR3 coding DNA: TGTGCCAGCAGTTCTGTGAACACTGAAGCTTTCTTT. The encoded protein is CASSSVNTEAFF.

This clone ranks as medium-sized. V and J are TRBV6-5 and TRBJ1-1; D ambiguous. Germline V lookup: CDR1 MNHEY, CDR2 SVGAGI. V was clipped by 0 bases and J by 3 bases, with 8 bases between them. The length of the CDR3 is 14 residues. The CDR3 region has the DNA TGTGCCAGCAGTTACTCGACAAGGTACACTGAAGCTTTCTTT. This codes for CASSYSTRYTEAFF.

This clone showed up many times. The DNA of the CDR3 is TGCGCCAGCAGCCCGGTGGGGGCGCGCCATTATGGCTACACCTTC. Translated, it gives CASSPVGARHYGYTF. The V gene is TRBV5-1, the J gene TRBJ1-2, with D possibly being TRBD1 (6 bases). CDR3 length: 15 amino acids. Looked up from germline, CDR1 is SGHRS and CDR2 is YFSETQ. Between the trimmed V and J ends, which lost 4 bases and 5 bases, there was a span of 18 bases.

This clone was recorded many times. CDR3 sequence (DNA): TGTGCCAGCAGTTATAGGGGGCATAACTATGGCTACACCTTC. Translation gives CASSYRGHNYGYTF. This chain uses TRBV27 with TRBJ1-2, with TRBD1 matching 7 bases. The CDR3 spans 14 residues. V lost 4 bases and J lost 1; bases outside the gene matches: 3. Germline V gene sequence: CDR1 MNHEY, CDR2 SMNVEV (reference sequence).

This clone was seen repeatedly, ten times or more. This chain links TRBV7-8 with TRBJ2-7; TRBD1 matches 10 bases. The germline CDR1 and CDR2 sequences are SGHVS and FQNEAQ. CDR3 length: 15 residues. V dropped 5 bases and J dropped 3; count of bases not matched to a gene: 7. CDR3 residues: CASSLPGQGFYEQYF. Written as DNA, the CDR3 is TGTGCCAGCAGCCTACCGGGACAGGGGTTCTACGAGCAGTACTTC.

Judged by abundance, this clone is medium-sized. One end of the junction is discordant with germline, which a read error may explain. As DNA, the CDR3 is TGTGCCAGCAGGGCTCAAGGGGGGGCAGGGAACTCCGGGGAGCTGTTTTTT. Translating it yields CASRAQGGAGNSGELFF. The chain links TRBV7-7 to TRBJ2-2; D may be TRBD2 (7 bases). This CDR3 region has 17 residues. Per germline, CDR1 SSHAT and CDR2 FNYEAQ (reference sequence).

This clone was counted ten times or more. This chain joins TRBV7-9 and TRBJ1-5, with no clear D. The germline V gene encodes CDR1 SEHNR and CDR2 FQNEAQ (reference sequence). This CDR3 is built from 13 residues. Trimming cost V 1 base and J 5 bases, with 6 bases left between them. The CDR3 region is CASSLGLHQPQHF. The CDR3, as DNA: TGTGCCAGCAGCTTAGGTCTTCATCAGCCCCAGCATTTT.

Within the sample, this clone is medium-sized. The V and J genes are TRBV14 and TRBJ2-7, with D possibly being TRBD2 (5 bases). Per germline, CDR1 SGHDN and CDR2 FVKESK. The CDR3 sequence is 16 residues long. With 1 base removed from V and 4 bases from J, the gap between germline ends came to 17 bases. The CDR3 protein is CASSQVKLAGKYEQYF. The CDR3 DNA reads TGTGCCAGCAGCCAAGTAAAGCTTGCCGGGAAATACGAGCAGTACTTC.

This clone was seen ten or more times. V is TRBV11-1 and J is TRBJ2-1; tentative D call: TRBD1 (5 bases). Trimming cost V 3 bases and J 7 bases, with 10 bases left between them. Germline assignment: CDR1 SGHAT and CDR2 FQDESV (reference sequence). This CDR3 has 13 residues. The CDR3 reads CASSFLTDNEQFF. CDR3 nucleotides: TGTGCCAGCAGCTTTTTGACAGATAATGAGCAGTTCTTC. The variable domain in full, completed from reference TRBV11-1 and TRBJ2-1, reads EAEVAQSPRYKITEKSQAVAFWCDPISGHATLYWYRQILGQGPELLVQFQDESVVDDSQLPKDRFSAERLKGVDSTLKIQPAELGDSAMYLCASSFLTDNEQFFGPGTRLTVL.

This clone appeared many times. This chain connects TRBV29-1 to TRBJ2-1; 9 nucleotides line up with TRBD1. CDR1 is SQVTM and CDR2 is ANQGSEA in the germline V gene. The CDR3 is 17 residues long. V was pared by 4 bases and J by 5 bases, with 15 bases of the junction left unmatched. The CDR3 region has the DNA TGCAGCGTTGGTGGTTGGCCCGGGACAGGGCGCAACAATGAGCAGTTCTTC. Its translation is CSVGGWPGTGRNNEQFF.

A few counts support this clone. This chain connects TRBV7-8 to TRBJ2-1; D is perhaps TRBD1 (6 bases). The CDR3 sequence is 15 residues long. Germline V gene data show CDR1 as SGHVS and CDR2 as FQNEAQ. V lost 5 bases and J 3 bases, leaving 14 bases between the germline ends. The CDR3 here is CASSMTGLRYNEQFF. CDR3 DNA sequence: TGTGCCAGCAGCATGACAGGATTACGCTACAATGAGCAGTTCTTC. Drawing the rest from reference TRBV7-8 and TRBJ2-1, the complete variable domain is GAGVSQSPRYKVAKRGQDVALRCDPISGHVSLFWYQQALGQGPEFLTYFQNEAQLDKSGLPSDRFFAERPEGSVSTLKIQRTQQEDSAVYLCASSMTGLRYNEQFFGPGTRLTVL.

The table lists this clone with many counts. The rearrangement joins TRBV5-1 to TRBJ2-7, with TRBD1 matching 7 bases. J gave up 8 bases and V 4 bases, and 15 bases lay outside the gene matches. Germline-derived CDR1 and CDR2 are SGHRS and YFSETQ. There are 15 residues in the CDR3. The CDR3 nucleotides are TGCGCCAGCAGCGAAGGACAGGCTAGACTGGGCAAGCAGTACTTC. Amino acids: CASSEGQARLGKQYF.

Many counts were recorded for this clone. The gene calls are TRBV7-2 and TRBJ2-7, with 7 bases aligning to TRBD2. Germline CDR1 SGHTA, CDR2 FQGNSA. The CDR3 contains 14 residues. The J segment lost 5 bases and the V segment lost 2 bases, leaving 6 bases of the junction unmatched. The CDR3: CASSLIYGRDEQYF. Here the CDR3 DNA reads TGTGCCAGCAGCTTAATTTATGGGAGGGACGAGCAGTACTTC.

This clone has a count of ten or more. The CDR3 sequence: CASSLVGQGANEKLFF. Here the CDR3 DNA reads TGCGCCAGCAGCCTCGTTGGACAGGGCGCTAATGAAAAACTGTTTTTT. The rearrangement links TRBV4-1 to TRBJ1-4, with 8 bases fitting TRBD1. The V gene end was trimmed by 4 bases and the J gene end by 3 bases; junction bases not matched to a gene: 7. CDR1 MGHRA and CDR2 YSYEKL come from the germline V gene. The CDR3 has 16 amino acids.

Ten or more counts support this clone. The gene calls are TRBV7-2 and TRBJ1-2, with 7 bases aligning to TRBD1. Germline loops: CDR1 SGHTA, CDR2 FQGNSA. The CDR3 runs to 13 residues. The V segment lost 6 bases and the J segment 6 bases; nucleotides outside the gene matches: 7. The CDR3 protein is CASRATGLDGYTF. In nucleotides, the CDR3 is TGTGCCAGCAGAGCGACAGGGCTCGATGGCTACACCTTC.

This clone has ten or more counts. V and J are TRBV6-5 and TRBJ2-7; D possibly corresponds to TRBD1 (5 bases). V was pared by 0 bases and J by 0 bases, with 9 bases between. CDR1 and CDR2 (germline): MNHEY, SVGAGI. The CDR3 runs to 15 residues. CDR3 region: CASSYSGRSSYEQYF. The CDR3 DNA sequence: TGTGCCAGCAGTTACTCGGGGCGGAGCTCCTACGAGCAGTACTTC.

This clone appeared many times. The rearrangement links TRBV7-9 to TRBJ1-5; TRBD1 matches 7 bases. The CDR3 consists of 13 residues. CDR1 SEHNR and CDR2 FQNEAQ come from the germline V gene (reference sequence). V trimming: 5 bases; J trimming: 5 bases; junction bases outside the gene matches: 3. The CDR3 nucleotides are TGTGCCAGCAGCACGCAGGGGGATCAGCCCCAGCATTTT. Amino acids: CASSTQGDQPQHF.

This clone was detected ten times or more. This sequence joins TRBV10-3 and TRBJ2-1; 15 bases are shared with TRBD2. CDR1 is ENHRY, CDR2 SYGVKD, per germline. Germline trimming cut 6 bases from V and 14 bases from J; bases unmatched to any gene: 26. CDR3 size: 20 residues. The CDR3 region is CAIRASPGLAGGSGGQQEFF. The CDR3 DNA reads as TGTGCCATCAGAGCCTCTCCGGGACTAGCGGGAGGTTCTGGAGGGCAACAGGAGTTCTTC.

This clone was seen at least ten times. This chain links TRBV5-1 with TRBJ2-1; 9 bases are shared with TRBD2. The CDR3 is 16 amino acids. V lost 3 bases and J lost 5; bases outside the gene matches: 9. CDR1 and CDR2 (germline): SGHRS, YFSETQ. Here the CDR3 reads CASSWGGGGAHNEQFF. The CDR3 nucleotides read TGCGCCAGCAGCTGGGGTGGCGGGGGGGCCCACAATGAGCAGTTCTTC.

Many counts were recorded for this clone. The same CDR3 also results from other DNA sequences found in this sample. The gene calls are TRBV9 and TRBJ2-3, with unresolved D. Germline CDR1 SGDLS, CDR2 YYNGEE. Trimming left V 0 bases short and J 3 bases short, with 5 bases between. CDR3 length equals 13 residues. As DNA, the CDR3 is TGTGCCAGCAGCGTAGCGTCGACAGATACGCAGTATTTT. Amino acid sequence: CASSVASTDTQYF.